Detailed here is one TCR beta chain. This record comes from a study of blood T cell repertoires in COVID-19. This CDR3 spans 17 amino acids. Germline assignment: CDR1 SNHLY and CDR2 FYNNEI. V dropped 1 base and J dropped 4; count of bases not matched to a gene: 11. In the original analysis: How many nucleated cells were present was estimated from reference gene primer amplification. The table came from immunoSEQ multiplex PCR; TCRdb's copy has only in-frame clones and leaves some out. V, J and clone size are taken as reported in that table, and D and trimming were inferred from the DNA itself. Here the sample spans 270,000 or so clones, about 90% being singletons.

This sequence joins TRBV2 and TRBJ2-3; the match to TRBD2 covers 7 bases. Material for sequencing was peripheral blood. The TCR comes from a woman aged 30 to 39 with COVID-19, enrolled during active disease. The CDR3 reads CASSEVQAGTWADTQYF. For the CDR3, the DNA is TGTGCCAGCAGTGAAGTGCAAGCGGGGACTTGGGCAGATACGCAGTATTTT.